This is a list of T cell receptor beta chains from one sample in a study of beta chain features in type 1 diabetes. Assay used: immunoSEQ multiplex PCR; TCRdb lists only in-frame clones, some missing. The sample consists of a few hundred thousand clones, over 8.5% of them appearing once. Source material: naive CD4+ T cells from blood. The receptor set was obtained from a young woman in good health. Each CDR3 is given with its conserved first and last residue. D genes are given only for firm matches. For some rows the clone size is stated as once, few or many, or as a class when expanded; others skip it.

J gene: TRBJ2-3
V gene: TRBV5-1
D gene: TRBD2
clone size: NA
CDR3 DNA: TGCGCCAGCAGCCCGGGACTAGCGGGTAGCACAGATACGCAGTATTTT
CDR3 protein: CASSPGLAGSTDTQYF

J gene: TRBJ1-1
V gene: TRBV10-3
D gene: NA
clone size: NA
CDR3 DNA: TGTGCCATCAGTGAATCGGGTAACACTGAAGCTTTCTTT
CDR3 protein: CAISESGNTEAFF

J gene: TRBJ1-2
V gene: TRBV11-2
D gene: NA
clone size: NA
CDR3 DNA: TGTGCCAGCAGCATGATCCGGGGCCCCAGGGGCTATGGCTACACCTTC
CDR3 protein: CASSMIRGPRGYGYTF

J gene: TRBJ2-1
V gene: TRBV23-1
D gene: TRBD2
clone size: NA
CDR3 DNA: TGCGCCAGCAGTCAGGTGCTTCCCGCGATTCTAGCGGGGGGCACCTACAATGAGCAGTTCTTC
CDR3 protein: CASSQVLPAILAGGTYNEQFF

J gene: TRBJ1-2
V gene: TRBV19
D gene: NA
clone size: NA
CDR3 DNA: TGTGCCAGTAGCTCACAGGGTACAGTCGGTGGCTACACCTTC
CDR3 protein: CASSSQGTVGGYTF

J gene: TRBJ2-7
V gene: TRBV4-1
D gene: NA
clone size: few
CDR3 DNA: TGCGCCAGCAGCCTCGGACAGTTCTACGAGCAGTACTTC
CDR3 protein: CASSLGQFYEQYF

J gene: TRBJ2-7
V gene: TRBV6-5
D gene: TRBD1
clone size: NA
CDR3 DNA: TGTGCCAGCAGTTACCTCCCGAGGCAGGGGGCCAACGAGCAGTACTTC
CDR3 protein: CASSYLPRQGANEQYF

J gene: TRBJ2-1
V gene: TRBV6-1
D gene: NA
clone size: NA
CDR3 DNA: TGTGCCAGCAGTTGGGGGGAATACTACAATGAGCAGTTCTTC
CDR3 protein: CASSWGEYYNEQFF

J gene: TRBJ2-3
V gene: TRBV7-6
D gene: NA
clone size: few
CDR3 DNA: TGTGCCAGCAGCGTCAGGGAGGTGACAGATACGCAGTATTTT
CDR3 protein: CASSVREVTDTQYF

J gene: TRBJ1-4
V gene: TRBV29-1
D gene: TRBD1
clone size: few
CDR3 DNA: TGCAGCGTAGCTGACACAGGGGCGGGTGAAAAACTGTTTTTT
CDR3 protein: CSVADTGAGEKLFF

J gene: TRBJ1-6
V gene: TRBV4-1
D gene: TRBD1
clone size: NA
CDR3 DNA: TGCGCCAGCAGGGTATCCGGGACAGGGGTCTTTTCACCCCTCCACTTT
CDR3 protein: CASRVSGTGVFSPLHF

J gene: TRBJ2-2
V gene: TRBV6-5
D gene: TRBD2
clone size: few
CDR3 DNA: TGTGCCAGCTCCGGGACTAGGATCGGCGGGGAGCTGTTTTTT
CDR3 protein: CASSGTRIGGELFF

J gene: TRBJ2-5
V gene: TRBV5-4
D gene: TRBD1
clone size: few
CDR3 DNA: TGTGCCAGCAGCACGACAGGGGGCGGGGAGACCCAGTACTTC
CDR3 protein: CASSTTGGGETQYF

J gene: TRBJ1-5
V gene: TRBV2
D gene: TRBD1
clone size: few
CDR3 DNA: TGTGCCAGCAGTGAGGACAGGGGGCGCAATCAGCCCCAGCATTTT
CDR3 protein: CASSEDRGRNQPQHF

J gene: TRBJ2-4
V gene: TRBV10-2
D gene: NA
clone size: few
CDR3 DNA: TGCGCCAGCAGTGAGCTAATTCAGGCCATTCAGTACTTC
CDR3 protein: CASSELIQAIQYF

J gene: TRBJ1-1
V gene: TRBV2
D gene: NA
clone size: NA
CDR3 DNA: TGTGCCAGCAGTGCCGTTTTGGGGAGGGGAAACACTGAAGCTTTCTTT
CDR3 protein: CASSAVLGRGNTEAFF

J gene: TRBJ1-5
V gene: TRBV5-1
D gene: NA
clone size: NA
CDR3 DNA: TGCGCCAGCAGCGCTACCGGGCAGGGTCAGCCCCAGCATTTT
CDR3 protein: CASSATGQGQPQHF

J gene: TRBJ2-1
V gene: TRBV14
D gene: TRBD2
clone size: NA
CDR3 DNA: TGTGCCAGCAGCCCATACGGGACTAGCGGGAGTGGTGAGCAGTTCTTC
CDR3 protein: CASSPYGTSGSGEQFF

J gene: TRBJ2-1
V gene: TRBV6-1
D gene: NA
clone size: NA
CDR3 DNA: TGTGCCAGCAGCCGGGGGGGGACAGAGAATGAGCAGTTCTTC
CDR3 protein: CASSRGGTENEQFF

J gene: TRBJ2-4
V gene: TRBV6-7
D gene: NA
clone size: few
CDR3 DNA: TGTGCCAGCAGTTCCCAGGGCACTATAGCCAAAAACATTCAGTACTTC
CDR3 protein: CASSSQGTIAKNIQYF

J gene: TRBJ2-4
V gene: TRBV6-5
D gene: TRBD2
clone size: NA
CDR3 DNA: TGTGCCAGCAGTTACTTTACTAGCGGGAGGGGACACATTCAGTACTTC
CDR3 protein: CASSYFTSGRGHIQYF

J gene: TRBJ2-7
V gene: TRBV30
D gene: TRBD1
clone size: NA
CDR3 DNA: TGTGCCTGGGGGGACAGGGTCTACGAGCAGTACTTC
CDR3 protein: CAWGDRVYEQYF

J gene: TRBJ2-3
V gene: TRBV11-1
D gene: TRBD2
clone size: NA
CDR3 DNA: TGTGCCAGCAGCCACCCGGCGGGGGGATTCACAGATACGCAGTATTTT
CDR3 protein: CASSHPAGGFTDTQYF

J gene: TRBJ2-5
V gene: TRBV6-6
D gene: NA
clone size: NA
CDR3 DNA: TGTGCCAGCACCGGGGGGCTGGGGGAGACCCAGTACTTC
CDR3 protein: CASTGGLGETQYF